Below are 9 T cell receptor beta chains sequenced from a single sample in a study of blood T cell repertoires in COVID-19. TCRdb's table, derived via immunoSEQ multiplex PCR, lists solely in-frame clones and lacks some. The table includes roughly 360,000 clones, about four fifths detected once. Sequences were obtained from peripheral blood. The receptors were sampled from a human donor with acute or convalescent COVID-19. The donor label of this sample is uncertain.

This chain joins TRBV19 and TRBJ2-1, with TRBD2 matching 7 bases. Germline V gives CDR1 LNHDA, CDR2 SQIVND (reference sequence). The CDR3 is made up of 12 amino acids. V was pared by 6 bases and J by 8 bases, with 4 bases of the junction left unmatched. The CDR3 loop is CASRGLGDEQFF. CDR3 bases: TGTGCCAGTAGAGGACTAGGCGATGAGCAGTTCTTC.

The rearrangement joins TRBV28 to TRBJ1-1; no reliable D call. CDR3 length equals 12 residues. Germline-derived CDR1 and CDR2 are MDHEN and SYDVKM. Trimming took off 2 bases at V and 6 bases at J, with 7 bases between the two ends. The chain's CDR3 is CASSLLTSEAFF. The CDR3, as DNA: TGTGCCAGCAGTTTACTGACTTCTGAAGCTTTCTTT.

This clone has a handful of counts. In DNA, the CDR3 is TGCGCCAGCAGTGAGTATGAGACAGGGGGCTACAATGAGCAGTTCTTC. Amino acids: CASSEYETGGYNEQFF. V gene TRBV10-1 combines with J gene TRBJ2-1; 9 bases fit TRBD1. The V and J ends lost 1 base and 3 bases, in that order; junction bases with no gene match: 4. This CDR3 spans 16 amino acids. Germline lookup yields CDR1 WNHNN and CDR2 SYGVQD (reference sequence).

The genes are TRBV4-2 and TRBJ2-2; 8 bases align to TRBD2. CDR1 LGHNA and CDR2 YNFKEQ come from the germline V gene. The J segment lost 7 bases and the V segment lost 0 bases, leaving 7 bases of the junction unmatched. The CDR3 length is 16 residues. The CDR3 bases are TGTGCCAGCAGCCAAGACCGGACTAGCTTGGGCGGGGAGCTGTTTTTT. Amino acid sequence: CASSQDRTSLGGELFF.

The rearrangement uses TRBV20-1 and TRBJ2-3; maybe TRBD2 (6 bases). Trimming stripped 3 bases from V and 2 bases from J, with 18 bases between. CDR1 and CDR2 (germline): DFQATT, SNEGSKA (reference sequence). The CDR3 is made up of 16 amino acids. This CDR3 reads CSASITGGYLTDTQYF. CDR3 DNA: TGCAGTGCTAGTATCACCGGGGGTTACCTCACAGATACGCAGTATTTT.

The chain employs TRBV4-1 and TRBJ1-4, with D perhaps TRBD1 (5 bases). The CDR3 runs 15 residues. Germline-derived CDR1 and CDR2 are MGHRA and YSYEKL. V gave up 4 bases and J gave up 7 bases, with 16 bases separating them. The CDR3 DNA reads TGCGCCAGCAGCCCCCTATGGGGGAGGAGTGAAAAACTGTTTTTT. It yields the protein CASSPLWGRSEKLFF.

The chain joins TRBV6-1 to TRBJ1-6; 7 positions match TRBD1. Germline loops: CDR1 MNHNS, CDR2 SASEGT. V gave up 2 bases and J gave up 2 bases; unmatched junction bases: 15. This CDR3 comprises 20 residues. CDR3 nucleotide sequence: TGTGCCAGCAGTGAAAAGCAGTTGTGGGACAGTGGGACCTATAATTCACCCCTCCACTTT. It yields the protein CASSEKQLWDSGTYNSPLHF.

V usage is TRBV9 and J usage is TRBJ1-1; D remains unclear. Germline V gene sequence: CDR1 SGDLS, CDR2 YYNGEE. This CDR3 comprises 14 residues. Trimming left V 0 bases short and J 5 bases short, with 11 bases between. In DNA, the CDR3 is TGTGCCAGCAGCGTAGTGGGAGGAGGGACTGAAGCTTTCTTT. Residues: CASSVVGGGTEAFF.

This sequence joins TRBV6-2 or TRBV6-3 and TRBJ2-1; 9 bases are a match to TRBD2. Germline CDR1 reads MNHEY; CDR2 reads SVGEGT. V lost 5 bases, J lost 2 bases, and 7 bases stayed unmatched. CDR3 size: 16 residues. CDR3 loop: CASSQLSGGPYNEQFF. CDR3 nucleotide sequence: TGTGCCAGCAGTCAACTTAGCGGGGGACCCTACAATGAGCAGTTCTTC.